This TCR beta chain was sequenced in a study of blood T cell repertoires in COVID-19. TCRdb keeps only in-frame clones here, not all; method: immunoSEQ multiplex PCR. Here the sample spans about 90,000 clones, around three quarters being singletons. The sequenced sample was peripheral blood. The receptor was isolated from a woman in her 70s with acute or convalescent COVID-19.

CDR3 protein: CASSFRGTNTGELFF. The DNA of the CDR3 is TGTGCCAGCAGTTTCCGCGGGACCAACACCGGGGAGCTGTTTTTT. V gene TRBV28 combines with J gene TRBJ2-2, with D perhaps TRBD2 (6 bases). The CDR3 has 15 residues. V dropped 3 bases and J dropped 2 bases, with 10 bases sitting between them. The V gene's germline CDR1 is MDHEN and CDR2 SYDVKM.